A single sample gave rise to the 22 T cell receptor beta chains below, sequenced in a study of control samples from healthy donors and cancer patients. Clones were sequenced by immunoSEQ multiplex PCR, and TCRdb holds only the in-frame ones, with some missing. Of 95,000 to 150,000 clones in the sample, 87% were seen once. Sequencing was done on a sample of blood. The source is a man aged 55 to 69 in good health.

V gene TRBV5-1 combines with J gene TRBJ2-7, with D possibly TRBD2 on 6 matching bases. Trimming removed 2 bases from V and 1 base from J, with 13 bases in between. CDR1 and CDR2 from the germline V gene are SGHRS and YFSETQ. The CDR3 extends over 15 amino acids. The DNA of the CDR3 is TGCGCCAGCAGCTTAGAAGGACTACCATCCTACGAGCAGTACTTC. This sequence encodes CASSLEGLPSYEQYF.

CDR3 region: CASSVRQGAGGYTF. In nucleotides, the CDR3 is TGTGCCAGCAGCGTCCGACAGGGGGCCGGTGGCTACACCTTC. The J gene is TRBJ1-2, the V gene TRBV9; TRBD1 matches at 10 bases. The CDR3 length is 14 residues. V shed 2 bases, J shed 7 bases, and the junction held 5 bases outside the gene matches. The germline V gene encodes CDR1 SGDLS and CDR2 YYNGEE.

On this clone itself: Its ends do not fully match the called genes, so a read error is possible. V and J are TRBV3-1 (or the pseudogene TRBV3-2) and TRBJ2-7, with TRBD2 identical over 10 bases. The germline V gene encodes CDR1 LGHDT and CDR2 YNNKEL (reference sequence). This CDR3 comprises 12 residues. The CDR3 nucleotides read TGTGCCAGCAGCCAGACTACTAGCGGGGTAAACTTC. The encoded protein is CASSQTTSGVNF.

V is TRBV30 and J is TRBJ2-2; D remains unclear. This CDR3 is built from 12 residues. Per germline, CDR1 GTSNPN and CDR2 SVGIG (reference sequence). The V end was cut by 2 bases, the J end by 8 bases, with 9 bases between. CDR3: CAWSPSRGELFF. The CDR3 nucleotides read TGTGCCTGGAGTCCCTCCAGGGGGGAGCTGTTTTTT.

On this clone itself: The junction and the germline gene differ at one end; a read error may be behind it. The J gene is TRBJ1-5, the V gene TRBV7-2; TRBD1 is a possible D gene (5 bases). Germline V CDR1 and CDR2: SGHTA, FQGNSA. There are 14 residues in the CDR3. The CDR3 bases are TGTGCCAGCAGTTTAGACAGCAGCAATCAGCCCCAGCATTTT. Its protein product is CASSLDSSNQPQHF.

The CDR3 coding sequence is TGTGCCAGCTCACCCGGGAATCTGGACACCGGGGAGCTGTTTTTT. Translating gives CASSPGNLDTGELFF. The chain combines TRBV18 with TRBJ2-2; a weak D match, TRBD2 (5 bases). V lost 3 bases and J lost 3, with 11 bases in between. CDR3 length: 15 residues. Germline assignment: CDR1 KGHSH and CDR2 LQKENI.

The gene calls are TRBV7-8 and TRBJ1-6; D is unresolved. Germline values: CDR1 SGHVS, CDR2 FQNEAQ. The V end was cut by 6 bases, the J end by 0 bases, with 9 bases between. The CDR3 has 15 residues. The CDR3: CASRFQSSYNSPLHF. CDR3 DNA sequence: TGTGCCAGCAGGTTTCAGAGCTCCTATAATTCACCCCTCCACTTT. Using reference TRBV7-8 and TRBJ1-6 for the parts outside the CDR3, the full variable domain is GAGVSQSPRYKVAKRGQDVALRCDPISGHVSLFWYQQALGQGPEFLTYFQNEAQLDKSGLPSDRFFAERPEGSVSTLKIQRTQQEDSAVYLCASRFQSSYNSPLHFGNGTRLTVT.

CDR3 in amino acids: CASSQQSTGNTIYF. The CDR3 DNA is TGTGCCAGCAGTCAACAGTCTACTGGAAACACCATATATTTT. The J gene is TRBJ1-3, the V gene TRBV27; D is unclear. Trimming shortened V by 5 bases and J by 2 bases, and 10 bases separated the two germline ends. The CDR3 is 14 amino acids. CDR1 is MNHEY, CDR2 SMNVEV, per germline (reference sequence).

The chain is built from TRBV3-1 (or the pseudogene TRBV3-2) and TRBJ1-6, with D unclear. Trimming shortened V by 4 bases and J by 9 bases, and 16 bases separated the two germline ends. This CDR3 region has 15 residues. Germline lookup yields CDR1 LGHDT and CDR2 YNNKEL (reference sequence). In nucleotides, the CDR3 is TGTGCCAGCAGCCGAGACCCTAAGACGAGTTCACCCCTCCACTTT. Amino acid sequence: CASSRDPKTSSPLHF.

The V call is TRBV5-1, the J call TRBJ2-7, with D perhaps TRBD2 (5 bases). The CDR3 length is 14 residues. Germline V CDR1 and CDR2: SGHRS, YFSETQ. With 0 bases removed from V and 5 bases from J, the gap between germline ends came to 12 bases. CDR3 DNA sequence: TGCGCCAGCAGCTTGGGAGGGTTTGAGGACGAGCAGTACTTC. Its translation: CASSLGGFEDEQYF.

This chain connects TRBV28 to TRBJ1-2; maybe TRBD1 (6 bases). The CDR3 has 14 amino acids. V dropped 5 bases and J dropped 1 base, with 11 bases sitting between them. The V gene's germline CDR1 is MDHEN and CDR2 SYDVKM. The CDR3 reads CASSAGGDNYGYTF. The CDR3 coding sequence is TGTGCCAGCAGTGCGGGGGGCGATAACTATGGCTACACCTTC.

This clone occurred a few times. This rearrangement joins TRBV5-1 to TRBJ1-1; D ambiguous. The CDR3 length is 16 residues. V shed 0 bases and J shed 2 bases, with 14 bases lying between them. The germline V gene has CDR1 SGHRS and CDR2 YFSETQ. The CDR3, as DNA: TGCGCCAGCAGCTTGGTGCCAGAATATTCAAACACTGAAGCTTTCTTT. It is translated as CASSLVPEYSNTEAFF.

The chain couples TRBV7-2 to TRBJ1-6; D gene unclear. This CDR3 region has 14 residues. With 5 bases removed from V and 9 bases from J, the gap between germline ends came to 14 bases. Germline values: CDR1 SGHTA, CDR2 FQGNSA. This CDR3 reads CASSLVGRGSPLHF. The CDR3 DNA follows: TGTGCCAGCAGCCTGGTCGGCCGGGGTTCACCCCTCCACTTT.

This clone was seen only once. This chain links TRBV7-2 with TRBJ1-1; 8 bases agree with TRBD1. The CDR3 spans 16 residues. Looked up from germline, CDR1 is SGHTA and CDR2 is FQGNSA. The V gene end was trimmed by 2 bases and the J gene end by 1 base; junction bases not matched to a gene: 6. CDR3 nucleotides: TGTGCCAGCAGCTTAACGGGCAGGGGGCGGAACACTGAAGCTTTCTTT. Translating gives CASSLTGRGRNTEAFF.

The chain uses TRBV3-1 (or the pseudogene TRBV3-2) and TRBJ2-7, with 8 positions matching TRBD2. CDR1 is LGHDT and CDR2 is YNNKEL in the germline V gene (reference sequence). The trim removed 2 bases at V and 4 bases at J, leaving 7 bases unmatched. The CDR3 totals 15 residues. CDR3 in DNA: TGTGCCAGCAGCCAACCTCGAGCGGGGGCTTACGAGCAGTACTTC. Its translation: CASSQPRAGAYEQYF.

The chain links TRBV28 to TRBJ1-2; D perhaps matches TRBD1 (6 bases). Per germline, CDR1 MDHEN and CDR2 SYDVKM. The CDR3 consists of 13 residues. V lost 6 bases and J 4 bases, leaving 12 bases between the germline ends. CDR3 amino acids: CASRSGAIYGYTF. The CDR3 DNA reads TGTGCCAGCAGGTCGGGGGCAATCTATGGCTACACCTTC.

The chain employs TRBV2 and TRBJ2-6; TRBD1 matches at 8 bases. This CDR3 is built from 19 residues. Germline CDR1 reads SNHLY; CDR2 reads FYNNEI. Trimming cost V 3 bases and J 1 base; bases outside gene matches: 11. CDR3 nucleotide sequence: TGTGCCAGCAGTGAGGTTGGCCAGGGGGCTTTTTCTGGGGCCAACGTCCTGACTTTC. As protein: CASSEVGQGAFSGANVLTF.

V is TRBV12-3 or TRBV12-4 and J is TRBJ2-7; D unclear. The V and J ends lost 5 bases and 11 bases respectively, with 13 bases between them. This CDR3 spans 11 amino acids. DNA for the CDR3: TGTGCCAGCAGTCCAGGAACACGGGAGTACTTC. Translated, it gives CASSPGTREYF.

The V call is TRBV30, the J call TRBJ2-1, with 8 positions matching TRBD2. J gave up 3 bases and V 1 base, and 2 bases lay outside the gene matches. The CDR3 runs to 14 residues. Per germline, CDR1 GTSNPN and CDR2 SVGIG (reference sequence). The CDR3 spells CAWSAGTSYNEQFF. DNA for the CDR3: TGTGCCTGGAGTGCCGGGACTAGCTACAATGAGCAGTTCTTC.

This chain joins TRBV24-1 and TRBJ2-7; 9 positions agree with TRBD1. J was trimmed by 2 bases and V by 6 bases; bases with no gene match: 4. Germline V gene sequence: CDR1 KGHDR, CDR2 SFDVKD. The CDR3 loop spans 14 amino acids. CDR3 in amino acids: CATSRGQGPYEQYF. In DNA form, the CDR3 reads TGTGCCACCAGTAGAGGACAGGGGCCCTACGAGCAGTACTTC.

This chain connects TRBV9 to TRBJ2-3; no definite D call. CDR1 and CDR2 (germline): SGDLS, YYNGEE. The CDR3 runs to 12 residues. V was cut by 0 bases and J by 3 bases, with 2 bases left in between. CDR3 nucleotides: TGTGCCAGCAGCGTAGCTACAGATACGCAGTATTTT. Its translation: CASSVATDTQYF.

On this clone itself: The identical CDR3 is also encoded by other nucleotide sequences in the sample. This chain links TRBV7-2 with TRBJ2-5; the match to TRBD1 covers 9 bases. J gave up 4 bases and V 3 bases, and 0 bases lay outside the gene matches. CDR1 and CDR2 from the germline V gene are SGHTA and FQGNSA. The CDR3 runs 13 residues. CDR3 region: CASSLGQGETQYF. The CDR3 DNA is TGTGCCAGCAGCTTGGGACAGGGAGAGACCCAGTACTTC.